A single sample is the source of the 10 T cell receptor beta chains below, sequenced in a study of blood T cell repertoires in COVID-19 (dated by TCRdb to 2018 to 2020). Libraries were prepared through the immunoSEQ multiplex PCR assay. The table was pulled from immuneACCESS by TCRdb, which kept in-frame rearrangements only. Such tables lose some clones; where checked, under half of the loss comes from unresolved V genes, and the rest has no known cause. A total of 150,000 or so clones appear in this sample, roughly 80% of them only once. Nearly 3.5% of the sample rests with the top ten. The specimen was PBMCs or T cells enriched from blood (not recorded which). These receptors originate from an older woman who had recovered from COVID-19.

This clone was observed many times. The J gene is TRBJ1-4, the V gene TRBV5-1; 8 bases align to TRBD1. Germline values: CDR1 SGHRS, CDR2 YFSETQ. This CDR3 has 15 residues. V lost 2 bases, J lost 1 base, and 1 base stayed unmatched. This CDR3 reads CASSLQGETNEKLFF. CDR3 bases: TGCGCCAGCAGCTTACAGGGGGAAACTAATGAAAAACTGTTTTTT.

This clone was seen a single time. This chain uses TRBV29-1 with TRBJ1-2; D gene unclear. The CDR3 is made up of 15 amino acids. Germline V gene sequence: CDR1 SQVTM, CDR2 ANQGSEA. The germline V and J ends were trimmed by 1 base and 7 bases, with 19 bases remaining between them. The CDR3 DNA reads as TGCAGCGTTGAAGCCCCTAGGCCCTTGGGTCCTGGCTACACCTTC. Protein product: CSVEAPRPLGPGYTF. The full variable domain, rest sourced from reference TRBV29-1 and TRBJ1-2, is SAVISQKPSRDICQRGTSLTIQCQVDSQVTMMFWYRQQPGQSLTLIATANQGSEATYESGFVIDKFPISRPNLTFSTLTVSNMSPEDSSIYLCSVEAPRPLGPGYTFGSGTRLTVV.

This rearrangement joins TRBV3-1 (or the pseudogene TRBV3-2) to TRBJ1-5, with D tentatively TRBD1 (6 bases). The V end lost 5 bases, the J end lost 3 bases, and 14 bases lay between the germline ends. Germline lookup yields CDR1 LGHDT and CDR2 YNNKEL (reference sequence). This CDR3 is 15 amino acids long. The CDR3 loop reads CASSFGTGNNQPQHF. The CDR3 DNA reads as TGTGCCAGCAGCTTCGGTACAGGGAACAATCAGCCCCAGCATTTT.

This clone was observed a few times. The chain couples TRBV19 to TRBJ2-2; D perhaps matches TRBD1 (6 bases). The CDR3 length is 14 residues. V lost 11 bases and J 0 bases, leaving 13 bases between the germline ends. Per the germline V gene, CDR1 is LNHDA and CDR2 is SQIVND (reference sequence). The CDR3 here is CAGQPSANTGELFF. The CDR3 DNA is TGTGCCGGACAGCCCTCTGCGAACACCGGGGAGCTGTTTTTT.

This chain connects TRBV5-1 to TRBJ1-6, with 7 bases lining up with TRBD1. The CDR3 sequence is 15 residues long. Germline V gives CDR1 SGHRS, CDR2 YFSETQ. The trim removed 4 bases at V and 5 bases at J, leaving 6 bases unmatched. CDR3 in DNA: TGCGCCAGCAGCGGAGGGACAGCCGATAATTCACCCCTCCACTTT. Its protein product is CASSGGTADNSPLHF.

The rearrangement uses TRBV30 and TRBJ1-3, with TRBD1 matching over 10 bases. Unmatched junction bases numbered 19, after V lost 7 bases and J lost 16 bases. This CDR3 is built from 14 residues. CDR1 and CDR2 from the germline V gene are GTSNPN and SVGIG (reference sequence). CDR3 sequence (DNA): TGTGCCTACTCCCCGGGACAGGGGCTCGCGGGATTCTATTTT. Translating it yields CAYSPGQGLAGFYF.

V usage is TRBV12-3 or TRBV12-4 and J usage is TRBJ1-2, with D unresolved. V lost 0 bases and J 8 bases, leaving 10 bases between the germline ends. The CDR3 totals 13 residues. CDR3 nucleotide sequence: TGTGCCAGCAGTTTAGCGCCGGGTCGCGGCTACACCTTC. Its translation is CASSLAPGRGYTF.

This clone was detected a few times. The chain uses TRBV2 and TRBJ1-1; 8 bases are shared with TRBD1. The CDR3 consists of 14 residues. Germline V gene lookup returns CDR1 SNHLY and CDR2 FYNNEI. J was trimmed by 0 bases and V by 4 bases; bases with no gene match: 1. The chain's CDR3 is CASSGDRLNTEAFF. The CDR3 coding sequence is TGTGCCAGCAGTGGGGACAGGTTGAACACTGAAGCTTTCTTT.

V usage is TRBV6-5 and J usage is TRBJ1-4; D is possibly TRBD1 (5 bases). Germline V gene data show CDR1 as MNHEY and CDR2 as SVGAGI. There are 13 residues in the CDR3. V lost 9 bases and J 6 bases, leaving 14 bases between the germline ends. The CDR3 region has the DNA TGTGCCAGTCTTAAAGCGGGGGATGAAAAACTGTTTTTT. It translates to CASLKAGDEKLFF.

V is TRBV4-1 and J is TRBJ1-4; 8 nucleotides agree with TRBD1. The CDR3 extends over 15 amino acids. Germline V lookup: CDR1 MGHRA, CDR2 YSYEKL. V was clipped by 1 base and J by 6 bases; unmatched bases: 4. CDR3 region: CASSQVSRGHEKLFF. CDR3 DNA: TGCGCCAGCAGCCAAGTCAGCAGGGGGCATGAAAAACTGTTTTTT.